The rows below give T cell receptor beta chains drawn from one sample of a study of chemoradiotherapy in HPV16-positive cancers. The protocol was immunoSEQ multiplex PCR, while the TCRdb copy is restricted to in-frame clones and leaves out a portion. The sample has about 25,000 clones; roughly 92% are singletons. Sample: blood, taken from a patient who underwent chemoradiotherapy. The receptors here all came from a human donor with HPV-associated anogenital cancer. Both conserved end residues are part of each CDR3. A D gene is named only where the DNA matches it firmly. The listing skips clone size in some rows; elsewhere it reads once, few, many or a size class.

V: TRBV29-1
size: once
D: TRBD2
J: TRBJ2-2
CDR3: CSVERLLTSAEWSTGELFF
DNA: TGCAGCGTTGAAAGACTGCTGACTAGCGCCGAATGGAGCACCGGGGAGCTGTTTTTT

V: TRBV28
size: NA
D: NA
J: TRBJ2-2
CDR3: CASSPADTGELFF
DNA: TGTGCCAGCAGTCCCGCAGATACCGGGGAGCTGTTTTTT

V: TRBV4-2
size: once
D: NA
J: TRBJ2-7
CDR3: CASSYSKGVYLYEQYF
DNA: TGTGCCAGCAGCTATTCTAAGGGGGTCTATCTCTACGAGCAGTACTTC

V: TRBV4-2
size: NA
D: NA
J: TRBJ1-1
CDR3: CASSQERLVNTEAFF
DNA: TGTGCCAGCAGCCAAGAACGCTTAGTGAACACTGAAGCTTTCTTT

V: TRBV18
size: NA
D: NA
J: TRBJ2-7
CDR3: CASSLSGTPIGQYF
DNA: TGTGCCAGCTCACTCTCCGGGACTCCAATCGGGCAGTACTTC

V: TRBV10-3
size: NA
D: NA
J: TRBJ2-1
CDR3: CAISPSEIGGGAYNEQFF
DNA: TGTGCCATCAGTCCCTCTGAGATAGGGGGGGGCGCGTACAATGAGCAGTTCTTC

V: TRBV9
size: once
D: NA
J: TRBJ2-2
CDR3: CASSLGTGAVTGELFF
DNA: TGTGCCAGCAGCCTCGGCACCGGGGCCGTCACCGGGGAGCTGTTTTTT

V: TRBV7-9
size: NA
D: TRBD2
J: TRBJ2-2
CDR3: CASSLGTRALAGELFF
DNA: TGTGCCAGCAGCTTAGGGACTAGAGCCTTAGCCGGGGAGCTGTTTTTT

V: TRBV4-1
size: NA
D: TRBD1
J: TRBJ2-7
CDR3: CASSQRSGTGGFYEQYF
DNA: TGCGCCAGCAGCCAGAGGTCCGGGACAGGGGGCTTCTACGAGCAGTACTTC

V: TRBV4-3
size: NA
D: NA
J: TRBJ2-7
CDR3: CASSQEVGYEQYF
DNA: TGCGCCAGCAGCCAAGAAGTGGGTTACGAGCAGTACTTC

V: TRBV29-1
size: NA
D: NA
J: TRBJ2-2
CDR3: CSVGGFNGELFF
DNA: TGCAGCGTTGGAGGGTTCAACGGGGAGCTGTTTTTT

V: TRBV2
size: NA
D: NA
J: TRBJ1-4
CDR3: CASSEASGANEKLFF
DNA: TGTGCCAGCAGTGAAGCATCAGGGGCTAATGAAAAACTGTTTTTT

V: TRBV6-1
size: NA
D: NA
J: TRBJ2-1
CDR3: CASSWGALNEQFF
DNA: TGTGCCAGCAGTTGGGGGGCCCTCAATGAGCAGTTCTTC

V: TRBV19
size: NA
D: TRBD2
J: TRBJ2-2
CDR3: CASGLAGNTGELFF
DNA: TGTGCCAGTGGACTAGCGGGAAACACCGGGGAGCTGTTTTTT

V: TRBV11-1
size: once
D: TRBD1
J: TRBJ1-1
CDR3: CASSFLGTGNIMNTEAFF
DNA: TGTGCCAGCAGCTTTCTCGGGACAGGGAATATTATGAACACTGAAGCTTTCTTT

V: TRBV10-3
size: NA
D: NA
J: TRBJ1-5
CDR3: CAISESGVNQPQHF
DNA: TGTGCCATCAGTGAGTCGGGCGTCAATCAGCCCCAGCATTTT

V: TRBV6-5
size: NA
D: NA
J: TRBJ2-1
CDR3: CASSFYTGYNEQFF
DNA: TGTGCCAGCAGTTTCTATACAGGGTACAATGAGCAGTTCTTC

V: TRBV9
size: NA
D: NA
J: TRBJ2-5
CDR3: CASSATPNTRETQYF
DNA: TGTGCCAGCAGCGCAACCCCGAATACCCGGGAGACCCAGTACTTC

V: TRBV4-1
size: NA
D: NA
J: TRBJ1-2
CDR3: CASSQDYRTAYGYTF
DNA: TGCGCCAGCAGCCAAGATTACAGGACAGCCTATGGCTACACCTTC

V: TRBV18
size: NA
D: NA
J: TRBJ1-4
CDR3: CASSDTGPTNEKLFF
DNA: TGTGCCAGCTCAGATACAGGGCCAACTAATGAAAAACTGTTTTTT

V: TRBV29-1
size: NA
D: NA
J: TRBJ2-2
CDR3: CSAHDRSTGELFF
DNA: TGCAGCGCCCACGACAGGTCCACCGGGGAGCTGTTTTTT

V: TRBV11-2
size: once
D: NA
J: TRBJ1-1
CDR3: CASSLDLGDTEAFF
DNA: TGTGCCAGCAGCTTAGATTTAGGGGACACTGAAGCTTTCTTT

V: TRBV2
size: NA
D: TRBD2
J: TRBJ2-1
CDR3: CASRGLAGGEQFF
DNA: TGTGCCAGCAGGGGGTTAGCGGGAGGGGAGCAGTTCTTC

V: TRBV27
size: once
D: TRBD2
J: TRBJ2-7
CDR3: CASTLSSGGSYEQYF
DNA: TGTGCCAGCACCCTGTCGAGCGGGGGCTCCTACGAGCAGTACTTC

V: TRBV7-8
size: once
D: NA
J: TRBJ2-5
CDR3: CASSFWAAAETQYF
DNA: TGTGCCAGCAGCTTTTGGGCGGCCGCAGAGACCCAGTACTTC

V: TRBV18
size: NA
D: TRBD1
J: TRBJ2-5
CDR3: CASSPQTGVETQYF
DNA: TGTGCCAGCTCACCGCAAACAGGGGTGGAGACCCAGTACTTC

V: TRBV6-1
size: NA
D: NA
J: TRBJ2-2
CDR3: CASSLQGSNTGELFF
DNA: TGTGCCAGCAGTCTACAGGGTTCGAACACCGGGGAGCTGTTTTTT

V: TRBV20-1
size: NA
D: TRBD1
J: TRBJ1-4
CDR3: CGQGVGEKLFF
DNA: TGCGGTCAGGGGGTGGGTGAAAAACTGTTTTTT

V: TRBV6-1
size: NA
D: TRBD2
J: TRBJ2-7
CDR3: CAMAERDGDYEQYF
DNA: TGTGCCATGGCTGAGCGGGACGGGGATTACGAGCAGTACTTC

V: TRBV2
size: NA
D: NA
J: TRBJ1-5
CDR3: CARSSGLGQPQHF
DNA: TGTGCCAGATCCTCTGGCCTAGGTCAGCCCCAGCATTTT

V: TRBV7-2
size: few
D: NA
J: TRBJ1-2
CDR3: CASSLYRDTYGYTF
DNA: TGTGCCAGCAGCCTCTACCGGGACACCTATGGCTACACCTTC

V: TRBV11-2
size: NA
D: NA
J: TRBJ1-1
CDR3: CASSLGRTYNTEAFF
DNA: TGTGCCAGCAGCTTAGGGCGGACATACAACACTGAAGCTTTCTTT

V: TRBV6-1
size: NA
D: NA
J: TRBJ2-3
CDR3: CASSEAAGKRGTDTQYF
DNA: TGTGCCAGCAGTGAAGCTGCGGGGAAACGGGGCACAGATACGCAGTATTTT

V: TRBV2
size: NA
D: NA
J: TRBJ1-2
CDR3: CASTEGNYGYTF
DNA: TGTGCCAGCACCGAAGGAAACTATGGCTACACCTTC

V: TRBV5-4
size: NA
D: TRBD1
J: TRBJ1-1
CDR3: CASGTGANTEAFF
DNA: TGTGCCAGCGGGACAGGGGCCAACACTGAAGCTTTCTTT

V: TRBV10-3
size: NA
D: TRBD2
J: TRBJ2-3
CDR3: CAISEQLAGPLSTDTQYF
DNA: TGTGCCATCAGTGAACAGCTAGCGGGCCCTTTAAGCACAGATACGCAGTATTTT

V: TRBV11-1
size: NA
D: NA
J: TRBJ1-3
CDR3: CASSPSGSTIYF
DNA: TGTGCCAGCAGCCCTTCAGGATCCACCATATATTTT

V: TRBV6-5
size: NA
D: NA
J: TRBJ2-5
CDR3: CASSYRQGGETQYF
DNA: TGTGCCAGCAGTTACCGACAGGGAGGAGAGACCCAGTACTTC

V: TRBV5-1
size: NA
D: NA
J: TRBJ1-5
CDR3: CASSLEGSNQPQHF
DNA: TGCGCCAGCAGCTTGGAAGGTAGCAATCAGCCCCAGCATTTT

V: TRBV6-6
size: NA
D: TRBD1
J: TRBJ2-3
CDR3: CASRLDRGQTDTQYF
DNA: TGTGCCAGCAGGTTGGACAGGGGGCAGACAGATACGCAGTATTTT

V: TRBV2
size: NA
D: NA
J: TRBJ1-1
CDR3: CASRLRDITEAFF
DNA: TGTGCCAGCAGGCTCCGGGACATCACTGAAGCTTTCTTT